These 19 T cell receptor beta chains were sequenced from one sample in a study of blood T cell repertoires in COVID-19 (dated by TCRdb to 2019 to 2021). To prepare the library, the immunoSEQ multiplex PCR assay was applied. Here the immuneACCESS table is served through TCRdb, limited to in-frame sequences with V and J called. Missing clones are a known gap in these copies; in checked studies unresolved V genes cover under half, and the rest lacks a known reason. The sample includes fewer than 55,000 clones, with 65% to 90% observed a single time. Less than 3% of the sample comes from the top ten. The sample was peripheral blood. These receptors originate from a woman aged 55-70 years with acute or convalescent COVID-19.

The chain links TRBV11-2 to TRBJ1-5, with 10 nucleotides matching TRBD1. CDR1 is SGHAT, CDR2 FQNNGV, per germline. CDR3 length: 16 amino acids. After removal of 0 bases from V and 6 bases from J, the junction contained 5 bases not matched to a gene. CDR3 DNA: TGTGCCAGCAGCTTAGATAGGGGACAGGGGCTTCAGCCCCAGCATTTT. Translation: CASSLDRGQGLQPQHF.

The rearrangement links TRBV28 to TRBJ1-4, with TRBD1 matching over 10 bases. Per germline, CDR1 MDHEN and CDR2 SYDVKM. Germline trimming cut 5 bases from V and 7 bases from J; bases unmatched to any gene: 13. The CDR3 extends over 17 amino acids. The CDR3 loop is CASSDPGTGAWGEKLFF. The CDR3 nucleotides are TGTGCCAGCAGTGACCCGGGGACAGGGGCCTGGGGTGAAAAACTGTTTTTT.

Relative to its sample, this clone is medium-sized. This rearrangement joins TRBV6-6 to TRBJ2-7, with D possibly TRBD2 on 5 matching bases. Trimming took off 6 bases at V and 4 bases at J, with 13 bases between the two ends. Looked up from germline, CDR1 is MNHNY and CDR2 is SVGAGI (reference sequence). CDR3 size: 13 residues. CDR3 bases: TGTGCCAGCAGCTACCCGCGCGGGTACGAGCAGTACTTC. Protein product: CASSYPRGYEQYF.

The chain has TRBV7-2 and TRBJ2-3, with D perhaps matching TRBD1 (8 bases). The germline V and J ends were trimmed by 4 bases and 10 bases, with 15 bases remaining between them. CDR3 size: 13 residues. Germline CDR1 reads SGHTA; CDR2 reads FQGNSA. CDR3 residues: CASSSDREGSQYF. DNA for the CDR3: TGTGCCAGCAGCTCGGACAGGGAGGGGTCGCAGTATTTT.

The chain recombines TRBV28 with TRBJ2-7, with 7 nucleotides matching TRBD1. The CDR3 covers 14 residues. Per germline, CDR1 MDHEN and CDR2 SYDVKM. J gave up 3 bases and V 6 bases, and 8 bases lay outside the gene matches. The CDR3 DNA reads as TGTGCCAGCAGGATTACAGGGGTCAACTACGAGCAGTACTTC. Translating it yields CASRITGVNYEQYF. Filled out from reference TRBV28 and TRBJ2-7, the complete variable domain reads DVKVTQSSRYLVKRTGEKVFLECVQDMDHENMFWYRQDPGLGLRLIYFSYDVKMKEKGDIPEGYSVSREKKERFSLILESASTNQTSMYLCASRITGVNYEQYFGPGTRLTVT.

The chain joins TRBV30 to TRBJ2-5; 7 bases align to TRBD1. There are 13 residues in the CDR3. In germline, CDR1 is GTSNPN, CDR2 SVGIG (reference sequence). Germline trimming cut 4 bases from V and 4 bases from J; bases unmatched to any gene: 6. In nucleotides, the CDR3 is TGTGCCTGGAACCGGGACAGAAGAGAGACCCAGTACTTC. Translating gives CAWNRDRRETQYF.

The chain recombines TRBV6-5 with TRBJ2-7, with D possibly TRBD1 on 5 matching bases. Germline lookup yields CDR1 MNHEY and CDR2 SVGAGI. V was shortened by 5 bases and J by 3 bases, with 14 bases between the two germline ends. CDR3 length: 14 amino acids. The CDR3, as DNA: TGTGCCAGCAGTCGGTCTAGTAGGGGCTACGAGCAGTACTTC. Its protein product is CASSRSSRGYEQYF.

J is TRBJ2-3 and V is TRBV7-6, with D maybe TRBD1 (5 bases). CDR1 and CDR2 from the germline V gene are SGHVS and FNYEAQ. The CDR3 is made up of 16 amino acids. V was cut by 2 bases and J by 2 bases, with 14 bases left in between. CDR3 in DNA: TGTGCCAGCAGCTTACGGCACGAGACAGTCACAGATACGCAGTATTTT. Translation gives CASSLRHETVTDTQYF.

The V gene is TRBV7-9, the J gene TRBJ2-7, with D possibly matching TRBD1 (5 bases). With 2 bases removed from V and 7 bases from J, the gap between germline ends came to 21 bases. Per germline, CDR1 SEHNR and CDR2 FQNEAQ (reference sequence). The CDR3 totals 16 residues. The CDR3 coding sequence is TGTGCCAGCAGCTTAAATAATGGACAAGGGGAATCAGAGCAGTACTTC. Residues: CASSLNNGQGESEQYF.

The CDR3 sequence is CASSLKAGVGEQFF. The CDR3 nucleotides read TGTGCCAGCAGCCTAAAAGCGGGAGTAGGTGAGCAGTTCTTC. The chain couples TRBV7-2 to TRBJ2-1; 8 nucleotides agree with TRBD2. Per the germline V gene, CDR1 is SGHTA and CDR2 is FQGNSA. With V trimmed by 5 bases and J by 9 bases, 9 bases remained unmatched. The length of the CDR3 is 14 residues.

The rearrangement links TRBV5-1 to TRBJ2-7, with TRBD1 matching over 7 bases. The CDR3 totals 15 residues. Germline trimming cut 1 base from V and 6 bases from J; bases unmatched to any gene: 10. CDR1 is SGHRS and CDR2 is YFSETQ in the germline V gene. The CDR3 loop reads CASSLWTGGESEQYF. The CDR3 DNA sequence: TGCGCCAGCAGCTTGTGGACAGGTGGAGAGTCCGAGCAGTACTTC. Full variable domain (remainder filled in from reference TRBV5-1 and TRBJ2-7): KAGVTQTPRYLIKTRGQQVTLSCSPISGHRSVSWYQQTPGQGLQFLFEYFSETQRNKGNFPGRFSGRQFSNSRSEMNVSTLELGDSALYLCASSLWTGGESEQYFGPGTRLTVT.

The chain has TRBV5-4 and TRBJ2-3; 10 bases are shared with TRBD2. This CDR3 is built from 17 residues. CDR1 and CDR2 (germline): SGHNT, YYREEE (reference sequence). Trimming cost V 0 bases and J 1 base; bases outside gene matches: 5. CDR3 in amino acids: CASSLAAGGIGTDTQYF. The CDR3, as DNA: TGTGCCAGCAGCTTGGCAGCGGGGGGGATCGGCACAGATACGCAGTATTTT.

This chain joins TRBV6-5 and TRBJ2-3; 7 nucleotides align to TRBD2. CDR3 length equals 15 residues. Germline V CDR1 and CDR2: MNHEY, SVGAGI. Trimming cost V 0 bases and J 6 bases; bases outside gene matches: 6. CDR3 sequence reads: CASSYSFPGRDTQYF. The DNA for the CDR3 is TGTGCCAGCAGTTACTCTTTCCCCGGGAGGGATACGCAGTATTTT.

The chain joins TRBV5-1 to TRBJ2-1; weak D call: TRBD2 (6 bases). V lost 2 bases and J lost 5, with 14 bases in between. The length of the CDR3 is 15 residues. Germline V gene lookup returns CDR1 SGHRS and CDR2 YFSETQ. CDR3: CASSLGGRPNNEQFF. For the CDR3, the DNA is TGCGCCAGCAGCTTAGGAGGGAGGCCCAACAATGAGCAGTTCTTC.

V and J are TRBV30 and TRBJ1-2, with 7 bases fitting TRBD1. CDR1 and CDR2 from the germline V gene are GTSNPN and SVGIG (reference sequence). The CDR3 extends over 12 amino acids. The junction had 10 bases not matched to a gene; V was cut back by 5 bases and J by 10 bases. The CDR3 DNA is TGTGCCTGGTACAGGGGATACATTGACTACACCTTC. It specifies CAWYRGYIDYTF.

This chain uses TRBV18 with TRBJ2-5; 8 bases align to TRBD1. CDR3 length: 17 residues. Germline trimming cut 1 base from V and 1 base from J; bases unmatched to any gene: 8. CDR1 and CDR2 from the germline V gene are KGHSH and LQKENI. CDR3 nucleotides: TGTGCCAGCTCACCACTGGGCCCAGGGGGCGGCCAAGAGACCCAGTACTTC. Protein product: CASSPLGPGGGQETQYF.

The chain links TRBV6-6 to TRBJ2-7; D possibly corresponds to TRBD2 (7 bases). CDR1 MNHNY and CDR2 SVGAGI come from the germline V gene (reference sequence). Trimming removed 2 bases from V and 2 bases from J, with 16 bases in between. CDR3 length equals 16 residues. CDR3 sequence: CASSYKGGGIAYEQYF. CDR3 DNA: TGTGCCAGCAGTTACAAGGGGGGGGGCATCGCCTACGAGCAGTACTTC.

The gene calls are TRBV7-9 and TRBJ1-3; TRBD1 agrees at 7 bases. The germline gives CDR1 SEHNR, CDR2 FQNEAQ (reference sequence). The CDR3 runs 15 residues. Losses at the gene ends were 1 base for V and 3 bases for J; bases not matched to a gene: 3. This CDR3 is CASSLGTGSGNTIYF. In DNA, the CDR3 is TGTGCCAGCAGCTTAGGGACAGGAAGTGGAAACACCATATATTTT.

The V gene is TRBV2, the J gene TRBJ2-3; 9 nucleotides agree with TRBD2. With 6 bases clipped from V and 8 bases from J, the junction kept 12 bases outside the gene matches. Germline V gene lookup returns CDR1 SNHLY and CDR2 FYNNEI. The CDR3 is 15 amino acids. The CDR3 loop is CASRPLAGPVFTQYF. Written as DNA, the CDR3 is TGTGCCAGCAGGCCCCTAGCGGGACCAGTCTTTACGCAGTATTTT.